The clone carrying this TCR beta chain was counted many times. Unique molecular identifiers tagged the TCRbeta library. MiXCR, run by TCRdb on the PCR reads, gives a single entry per CDR3 protein. The table includes about 610,000 distinct CDR3 sequences, 8% to 11% detected once. CDR1 is MNHEY, CDR2 SVGAGI, per germline. J gave up 9 bases and V 6 bases, and 6 bases lay outside the gene matches. This CDR3 is built from 15 residues. This record belongs to a study of T-cell reconstitution after alpha-beta-depleted transplantation in children. The receptor was isolated from a human donor who donated a stem cell graft to a child with acute myeloid leukemia. The gene calls are TRBV6-5 and TRBJ1-6; 12 bases are a match to TRBD1. Sequenced material: PBMCs from the stem cell graft donor, taken from the stem cell graft. The DNA for the CDR3 is TGTGCCAGCAGGGCGGGACAGGGGGCAGTTTCACCCCTCCACTTT. Protein product: CASRAGQGAVSPLHF.